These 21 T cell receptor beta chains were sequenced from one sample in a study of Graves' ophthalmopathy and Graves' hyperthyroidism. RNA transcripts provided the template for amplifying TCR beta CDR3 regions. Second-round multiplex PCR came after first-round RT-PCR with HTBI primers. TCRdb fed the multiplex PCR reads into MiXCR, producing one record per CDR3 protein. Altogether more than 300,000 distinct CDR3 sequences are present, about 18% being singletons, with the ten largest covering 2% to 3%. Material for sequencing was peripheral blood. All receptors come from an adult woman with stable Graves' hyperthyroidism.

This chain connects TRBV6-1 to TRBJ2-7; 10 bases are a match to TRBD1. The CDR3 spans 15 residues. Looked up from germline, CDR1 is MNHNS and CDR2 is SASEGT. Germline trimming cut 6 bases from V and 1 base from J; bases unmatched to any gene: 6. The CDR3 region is CASSPGQGESYEQYF. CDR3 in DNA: TGTGCCAGCAGCCCCGGACAGGGGGAGTCCTACGAGCAGTACTTC.

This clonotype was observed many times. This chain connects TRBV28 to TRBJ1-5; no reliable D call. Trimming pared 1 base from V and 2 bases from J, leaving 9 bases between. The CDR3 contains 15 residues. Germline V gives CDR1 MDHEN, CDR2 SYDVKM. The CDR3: CASSLSGSGNQPQHF. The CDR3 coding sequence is TGTGCCAGCAGTTTATCCGGTTCCGGCAATCAGCCCCAGCATTTT.

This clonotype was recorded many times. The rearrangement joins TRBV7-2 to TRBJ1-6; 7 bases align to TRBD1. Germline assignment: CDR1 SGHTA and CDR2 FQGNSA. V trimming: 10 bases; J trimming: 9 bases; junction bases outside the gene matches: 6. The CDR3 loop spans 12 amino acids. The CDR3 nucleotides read TGTGCCACCTCAACAGGGGTTTCACCCCTCCACTTT. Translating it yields CATSTGVSPLHF. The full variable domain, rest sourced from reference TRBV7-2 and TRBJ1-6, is GAGVSQSPSNKVTEKGKDVELRCDPISGHTALYWYRQSLGQGLEFLIYFQGNSAPDKSGLPSDRFSAERTGGSVSTLTIQRTQQEDSAVYLCATSTGVSPLHFGNGTRLTVT.

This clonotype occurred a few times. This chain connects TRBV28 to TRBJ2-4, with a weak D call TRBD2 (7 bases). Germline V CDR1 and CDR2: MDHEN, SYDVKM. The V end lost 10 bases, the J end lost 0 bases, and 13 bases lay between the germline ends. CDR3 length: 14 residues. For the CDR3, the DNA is TGTGCCACCCGAGGGGGGGAAGCCAAAAACATTCAGTACTTC. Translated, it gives CATRGGEAKNIQYF. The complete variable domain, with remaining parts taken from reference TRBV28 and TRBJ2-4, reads DVKVTQSSRYLVKRTGEKVFLECVQDMDHENMFWYRQDPGLGLRLIYFSYDVKMKEKGDIPEGYSVSREKKERFSLILESASTNQTSMYLCATRGGEAKNIQYFGAGTRLSVL.

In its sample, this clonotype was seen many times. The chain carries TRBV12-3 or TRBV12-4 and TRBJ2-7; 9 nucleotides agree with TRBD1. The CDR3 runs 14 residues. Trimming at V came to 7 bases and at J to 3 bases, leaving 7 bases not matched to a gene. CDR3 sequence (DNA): TGTGCCAGCATCCCGGGACAGGGAATCTACGAGCAGTACTTC. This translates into CASIPGQGIYEQYF.

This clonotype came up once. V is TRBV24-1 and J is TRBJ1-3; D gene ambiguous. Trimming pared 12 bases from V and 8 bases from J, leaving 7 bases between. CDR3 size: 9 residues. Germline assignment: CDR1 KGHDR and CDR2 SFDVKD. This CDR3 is CAARDTIYF. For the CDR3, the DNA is TGTGCCGCACGGGACACCATATATTTT.

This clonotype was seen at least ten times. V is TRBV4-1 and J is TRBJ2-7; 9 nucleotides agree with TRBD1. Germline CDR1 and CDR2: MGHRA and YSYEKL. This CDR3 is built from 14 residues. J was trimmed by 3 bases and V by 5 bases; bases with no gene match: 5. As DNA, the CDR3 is TGCGCCAGCAGCTCCGGACAGGGGTTCTACGAGCAGTACTTC. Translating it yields CASSSGQGFYEQYF.

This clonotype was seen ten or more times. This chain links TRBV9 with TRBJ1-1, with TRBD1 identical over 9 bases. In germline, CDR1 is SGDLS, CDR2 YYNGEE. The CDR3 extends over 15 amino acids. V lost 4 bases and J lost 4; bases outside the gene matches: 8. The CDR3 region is CASSRGTGRTTEAFF. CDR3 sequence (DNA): TGTGCCAGCAGCCGTGGGACAGGGAGAACCACTGAAGCTTTCTTT.

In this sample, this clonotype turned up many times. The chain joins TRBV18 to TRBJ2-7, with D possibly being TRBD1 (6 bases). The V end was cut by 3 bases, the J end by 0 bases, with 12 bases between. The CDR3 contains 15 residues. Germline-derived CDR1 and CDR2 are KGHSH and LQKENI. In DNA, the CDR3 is TGTGCCAGCTCACCGTACAGGGCTCGCTCCTACGAGCAGTACTTC. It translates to CASSPYRARSYEQYF.

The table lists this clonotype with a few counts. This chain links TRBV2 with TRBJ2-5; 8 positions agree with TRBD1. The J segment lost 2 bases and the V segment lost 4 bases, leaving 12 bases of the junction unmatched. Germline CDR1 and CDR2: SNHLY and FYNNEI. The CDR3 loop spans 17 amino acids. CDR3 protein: CASSGQGLGSRQETQYF. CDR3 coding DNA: TGTGCCAGCAGTGGACAGGGGCTGGGGAGTAGGCAAGAGACCCAGTACTTC.

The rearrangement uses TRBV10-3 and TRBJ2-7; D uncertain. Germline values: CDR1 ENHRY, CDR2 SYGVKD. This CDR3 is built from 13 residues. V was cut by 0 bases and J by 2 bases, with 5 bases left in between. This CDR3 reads CAISESIAYEQYF. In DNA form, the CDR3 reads TGTGCCATCAGTGAGTCGATTGCCTACGAGCAGTACTTC.

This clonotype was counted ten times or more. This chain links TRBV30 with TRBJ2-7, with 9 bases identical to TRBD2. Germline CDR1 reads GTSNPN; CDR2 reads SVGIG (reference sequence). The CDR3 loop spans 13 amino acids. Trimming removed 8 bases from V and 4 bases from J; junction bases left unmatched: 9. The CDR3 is CAGGREGIYEQYF. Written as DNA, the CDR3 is TGTGCCGGAGGGCGGGAGGGAATTTACGAGCAGTACTTC.

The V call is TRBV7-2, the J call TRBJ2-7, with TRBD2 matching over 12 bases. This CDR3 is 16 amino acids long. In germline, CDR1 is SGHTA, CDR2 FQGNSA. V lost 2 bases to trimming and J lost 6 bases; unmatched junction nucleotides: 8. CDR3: CASSLTRLAGDREQYF. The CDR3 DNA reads TGTGCCAGCAGCTTAACGAGACTAGCGGGAGATCGCGAGCAGTACTTC.

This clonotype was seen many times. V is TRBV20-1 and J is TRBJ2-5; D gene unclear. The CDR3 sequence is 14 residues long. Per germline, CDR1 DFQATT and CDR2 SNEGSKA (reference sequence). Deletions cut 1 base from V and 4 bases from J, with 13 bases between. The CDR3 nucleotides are TGCAGTGCTAGAGGCCCCACTACTGGAGAGACCCAGTACTTC. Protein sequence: CSARGPTTGETQYF.

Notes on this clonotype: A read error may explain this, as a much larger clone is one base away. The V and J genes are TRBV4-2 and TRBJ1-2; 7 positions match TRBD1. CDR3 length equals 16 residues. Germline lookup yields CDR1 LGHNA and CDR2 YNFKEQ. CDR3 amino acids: CANSQDSRGQRYGYTF. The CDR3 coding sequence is TGTGCCAACAGCCAAGATTCGAGGGGGCAGCGGTATGGCTACACCTTC.

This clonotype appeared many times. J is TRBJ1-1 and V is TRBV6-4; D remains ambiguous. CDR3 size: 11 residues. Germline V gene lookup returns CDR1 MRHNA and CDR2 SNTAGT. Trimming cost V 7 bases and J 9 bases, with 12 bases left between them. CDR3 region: CASTDGSKAFF. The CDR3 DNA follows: TGTGCCAGCACCGACGGGTCAAAAGCTTTCTTT.

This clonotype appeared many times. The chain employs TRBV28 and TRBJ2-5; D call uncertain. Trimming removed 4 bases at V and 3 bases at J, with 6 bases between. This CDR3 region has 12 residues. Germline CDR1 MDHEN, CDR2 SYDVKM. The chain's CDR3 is CASSSLKETQYF. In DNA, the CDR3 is TGTGCCAGCAGTTCCTTGAAAGAGACCCAGTACTTC.

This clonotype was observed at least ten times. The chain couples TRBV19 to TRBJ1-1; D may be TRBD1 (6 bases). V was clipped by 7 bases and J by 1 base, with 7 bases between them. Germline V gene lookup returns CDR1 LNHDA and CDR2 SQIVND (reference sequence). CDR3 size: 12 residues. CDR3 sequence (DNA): TGTGCCAGTAAGACAGGGAACACTGAAGCTTTCTTT. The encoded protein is CASKTGNTEAFF.

The CDR3 loop is CASSLMGQGLYEQYF. DNA of the CDR3: TGTGCCAGCAGTTTAATGGGACAGGGGCTGTACGAGCAGTACTTC. The rearrangement joins TRBV12-3 or TRBV12-4 to TRBJ2-7; 10 nucleotides agree with TRBD1. Trimming at V came to 2 bases and at J to 4 bases, leaving 5 bases not matched to a gene. The CDR3 is 15 amino acids.

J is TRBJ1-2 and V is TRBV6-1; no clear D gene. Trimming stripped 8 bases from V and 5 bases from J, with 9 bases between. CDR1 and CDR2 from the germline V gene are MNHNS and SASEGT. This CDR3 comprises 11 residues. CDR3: CASSSWYGYTF. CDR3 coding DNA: TGTGCCAGCTCTTCGTGGTATGGCTACACCTTC.

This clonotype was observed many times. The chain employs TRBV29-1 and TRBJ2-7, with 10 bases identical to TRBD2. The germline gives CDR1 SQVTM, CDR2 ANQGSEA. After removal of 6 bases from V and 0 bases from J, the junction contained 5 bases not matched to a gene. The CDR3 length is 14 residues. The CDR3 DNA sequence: TGCAGCGTAAATAGCGGGAGGAGCTCCTACGAGCAGTACTTC. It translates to CSVNSGRSSYEQYF.